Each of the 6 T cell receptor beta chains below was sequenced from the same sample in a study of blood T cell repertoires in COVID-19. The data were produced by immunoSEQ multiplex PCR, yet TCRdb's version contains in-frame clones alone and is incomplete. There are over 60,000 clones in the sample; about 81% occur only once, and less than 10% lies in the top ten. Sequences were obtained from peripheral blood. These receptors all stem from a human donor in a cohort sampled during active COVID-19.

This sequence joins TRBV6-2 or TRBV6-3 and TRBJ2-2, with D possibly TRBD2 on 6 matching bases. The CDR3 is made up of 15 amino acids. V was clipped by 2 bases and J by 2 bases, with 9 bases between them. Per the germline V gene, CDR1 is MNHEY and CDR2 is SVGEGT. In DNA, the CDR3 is TGTGCCAGCAGTTACGGGGGGATTAACACCGGGGAGCTGTTTTTT. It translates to CASSYGGINTGELFF.

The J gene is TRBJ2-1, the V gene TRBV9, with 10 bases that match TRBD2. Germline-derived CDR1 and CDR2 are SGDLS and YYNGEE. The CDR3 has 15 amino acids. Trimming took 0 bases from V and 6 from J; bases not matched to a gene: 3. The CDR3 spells CASSVVAGGVNEQFF. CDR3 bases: TGTGCCAGCAGCGTAGTAGCGGGAGGTGTCAATGAGCAGTTCTTC.

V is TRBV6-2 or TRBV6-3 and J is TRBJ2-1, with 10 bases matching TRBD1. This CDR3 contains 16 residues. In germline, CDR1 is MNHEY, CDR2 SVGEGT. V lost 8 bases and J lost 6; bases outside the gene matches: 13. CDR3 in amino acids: CASGPTGGGFSNEQFF. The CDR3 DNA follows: TGTGCCAGCGGCCCGACAGGGGGCGGCTTTAGCAATGAGCAGTTCTTC.

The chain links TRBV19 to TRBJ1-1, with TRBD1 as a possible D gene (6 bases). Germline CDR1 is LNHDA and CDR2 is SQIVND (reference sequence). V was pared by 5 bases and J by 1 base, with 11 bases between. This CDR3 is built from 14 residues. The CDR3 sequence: CASSLKQGNTEAFF. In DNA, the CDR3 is TGTGCCAGTAGTTTAAAACAGGGGAACACTGAAGCTTTCTTT.

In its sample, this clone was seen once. The CDR3 region is CASSLMSGSSDEQFF. Here the CDR3 DNA reads TGTGCCAGCAGCTTAATGAGCGGGAGTTCCGATGAGCAGTTCTTC. This sequence joins TRBV7-2 and TRBJ2-1, with 8 bases lining up with TRBD2. Losses at the gene ends were 2 bases for V and 8 bases for J; bases not matched to a gene: 8. This CDR3 is built from 15 residues. Germline values: CDR1 SGHTA, CDR2 FQGNSA.

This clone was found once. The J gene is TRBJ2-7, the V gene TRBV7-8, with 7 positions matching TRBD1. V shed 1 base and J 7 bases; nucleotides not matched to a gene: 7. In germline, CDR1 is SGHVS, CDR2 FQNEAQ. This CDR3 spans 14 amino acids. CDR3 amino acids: CASSLGQGRGEQYF. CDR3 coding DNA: TGTGCCAGCAGCTTAGGACAGGGAAGAGGAGAGCAGTACTTC.